This record covers a single T cell receptor (beta chain). This clonotype was found many times. Which antigen it targets is not known. Per-nucleotide qualities are absent, and no much larger clonotype sits a single base away. In light of the paper, this sample's treatment or condition label describes: allogeneic hematopoietic cell transplantation with graft depleted of TCRalphabeta T cells and CD19 B cells. The children who served as transplant recipients had been given grafts of TCRalphabeta/CD19-depleted allogeneic hematopoietic cells. The trim is 1 base for V and 0 bases for J, with a gap of 16 bases between the germline ends. There are 17 amino acids in the CDR3, from cysteine to phenylalanine inclusive. Solely the CDR3 DNA is kept, with 51 bases framed from the first base. Based on the germline V gene, the CDR1 and CDR2 sequences are SGHAT and FQNNGV. This entry belongs to a study of T-cell reconstitution after alpha-beta-depleted transplantation in children (dated by TCRdb to the mid-2010s). For context, the study as a whole: Using TCR repertoire profiling, the study quantitatively followed how T-cell immune reconstitution unfolded in children after TCRalphabeta/CD19-depleted allogeneic hematopoietic cell transplantation.

Summary of the overall study and its limitations: In some patients, the high TCRbeta diversity seen at day 60 was put down to recipient T cells and intrathymic progenitors that had survived conditioning. Apparently early alphabetaT-cell count recovery about two months after transplant reportedly relied on only several hundred rapidly expanded clones derived from non-depleted graft cells. Over the following months the frequencies of hyperexpanded clones went down, and after one year T-cell counts and TCRbeta diversity were mostly credited to newly produced T cells.

The library was made by PCR. The sample was run on an Illumina HiSeq 2500. To normalize quantification of the TCRbeta repertoire, the TCR libraries were built with molecular barcoding that relied on unique molecular identifiers. Through fastp at Q25 and MiXCR, TCRdb rebuilt clones from the public reads, retaining in-frame beta chains. When rows share a CDR3 protein, they turn into one entry using the most common DNA and genes. Within this sample are around 440,000 distinct CDR3 sequences, with roughly a tenth of them counted one time only. The ten largest clones take up roughly 2% of the sample. Here the chain combines TRBV11-2 and TRBJ2-7; TRBD2 might be the D gene, on 6 matching bases. The sequence came from a child aged 2 to 10 with inherited bone marrow failure, due to receive a stem cell transplant. The sample here was PBMCs, taken before TCRalphabeta/CD19-depleted stem cell transplant. The CDR3 corresponds to CASSLGLGGASSYEQYF. The DNA sequence is as follows: TGTGCCAGCAGCTTAGGTCTCGGAGGGGCTAGCTCCTACGAGCAGTACTTC.